The 11 T cell receptor beta chains below come from one sample, sequenced in a study of OX40 agonist ivuxolimab in advanced cancers. The data were produced by immunoSEQ multiplex PCR, yet TCRdb's version contains in-frame clones alone and is incomplete. Among over 45,000 clones listed, 82% were seen once. The sequenced sample was CD4+ or CD8+ T cells sorted from blood, obtained in a trial of the OX40 agonist ivuxolimab. Receptor source: an adult with an advanced solid tumor such as melanoma, head and neck, liver or kidney cancer.

A word on this clone: The same CDR3 also results from other DNA sequences found in this sample. V gene TRBV27 combines with J gene TRBJ2-1; 10 bases match TRBD1. This CDR3 spans 18 amino acids. V shed 1 base, J shed 6 bases, and the junction held 12 bases outside the gene matches. The V gene's germline CDR1 is MNHEY and CDR2 SMNVEV (reference sequence). CDR3 amino acids: CASSLLGQGLWSTNEQFF. The CDR3 bases are TGTGCCAGCAGTTTATTGGGACAGGGGCTATGGTCCACCAATGAGCAGTTCTTC.

The chain joins TRBV9 to TRBJ2-3, with D unclear. Germline lookup yields CDR1 SGDLS and CDR2 YYNGEE. The CDR3 is 13 amino acids. V shed 0 bases and J shed 6 bases, with 8 bases lying between them. CDR3 in amino acids: CASSVDSQDTQYF. The CDR3 bases are TGTGCCAGCAGCGTAGATTCGCAGGATACGCAGTATTTT.

The chain carries TRBV2 and TRBJ2-7, with 8 bases lining up with TRBD1. The germline V gene encodes CDR1 SNHLY and CDR2 FYNNEI. V was clipped by 6 bases and J by 5 bases; unmatched bases: 12. The CDR3 spans 15 residues. In DNA form, the CDR3 reads TGTGCCAGCAGCCCCCGGGACAGGAGTTTCCACGAGCAGTACTTC. It is translated as CASSPRDRSFHEQYF.

This sequence joins TRBV7-6 and TRBJ2-3; perhaps TRBD2 as D (5 bases). The germline V and J ends were trimmed by 4 bases and 2 bases, with 13 bases remaining between them. The length of the CDR3 is 15 residues. CDR1 is SGHVS, CDR2 FNYEAQ, per germline. CDR3 DNA: TGTGCCAGCAGCTCCCTAGGAGGAACCACAGATACGCAGTATTTT. Protein: CASSSLGGTTDTQYF.

This clone was detected a few times. This chain uses TRBV29-1 with TRBJ2-7; TRBD1 matches at 7 bases. Germline V gives CDR1 SQVTM, CDR2 ANQGSEA. The CDR3 is made up of 13 amino acids. V was pared by 7 bases and J by 5 bases, with 11 bases of the junction left unmatched. The CDR3 DNA reads TGCAGCGCCGAAGGGGGCGTGCAAAACGAGCAGTACTTC. It is translated as CSAEGGVQNEQYF.

In regard to this clone: A read error may produce the germline difference seen at one junction end. The V call is TRBV5-1, the J call TRBJ2-7, with TRBD1 matching over 8 bases. The CDR3 extends over 17 amino acids. Germline CDR1 is SGHRS and CDR2 is YFSETQ. In nucleotides, the CDR3 is TGCACCAGCAGCTCCCCTCCGGGACAGGATTTTACCTACGAGCAGTACTTC. It yields the protein CTSSSPPGQDFTYEQYF.

On this clone itself: An end of the junction does not agree with germline; a read error may underlie this. V and J are TRBV4-3 and TRBJ2-2; possibly TRBD1 for D (6 bases). This CDR3 comprises 15 residues. From germline, CDR1 is LGHNA and CDR2 YSLEER. CDR3 protein: CASSEEEGGTGELFF. CDR3 sequence (DNA): TGCGCCAGCAGCGAAGAAGAAGGGGGCACCGGGGAGCTGTTTTTT.

This clone is deemed medium-sized. The V gene is TRBV30, the J gene TRBJ1-3; 9 bases agree with TRBD1. V gave up 2 bases and J gave up 3 bases; unmatched junction bases: 8. Germline CDR1 is GTSNPN and CDR2 is SVGIG (reference sequence). This CDR3 has 16 amino acids. The chain's CDR3 is CAWSYRDRVFGNTIYF. CDR3 DNA: TGTGCCTGGAGTTACCGGGACAGGGTATTTGGAAACACCATATATTTT.

The rearrangement joins TRBV7-2 to TRBJ2-1, with 8 bases fitting TRBD2. The CDR3 is 15 amino acids. Germline lookup yields CDR1 SGHTA and CDR2 FQGNSA. The J segment lost 6 bases and the V segment lost 1 base, leaving 5 bases of the junction unmatched. This CDR3 is CASSLGWSGSNEQFF. The CDR3 DNA reads TGTGCCAGCAGCTTAGGGTGGAGCGGGAGCAATGAGCAGTTCTTC.

CDR3 nucleotide sequence: TGTGCCATCAGTGATCAACAGGGTAAGGCTGAGCAGTTCTTC. It yields the protein CAISDQQGKAEQFF. V is TRBV10-3 and J is TRBJ2-1, with a weak D call TRBD1 (6 bases). Trimming took off 3 bases at V and 9 bases at J, with 15 bases between the two ends. This CDR3 is built from 14 residues. Germline-derived CDR1 and CDR2 are ENHRY and SYGVKD.

The chain links TRBV5-4 to TRBJ2-7; 8 positions match TRBD2. The CDR3 consists of 16 residues. Looked up from germline, CDR1 is SGHNT and CDR2 is YYREEE (reference sequence). The V gene end was trimmed by 4 bases and the J gene end by 6 bases; junction bases not matched to a gene: 15. CDR3 sequence: CASSGLSGAGVSEQYF. The CDR3 DNA is TGTGCCAGCAGCGGGCTAAGTGGAGCGGGAGTGAGCGAGCAGTACTTC.